This entry is about one T cell receptor (beta chain). Its antigen remains unidentified. No much larger clonotype is one base removed from it; base qualities were not supplied. Sequencing relied on an Illumina HiSeq 2500. TCR beta libraries were prepared by quantitative 5'-RACE with molecular barcodes. On the study's bioinformatics: A new computational method based on a probabilistic model of VDJ rearrangement was used to identify disease-linked TCR variants. TCRdb redid the processing of the public reads, applying fastp at Q25 and MiXCR, and retained in-frame beta chains. Every CDR3 protein is listed once, alongside the most common genes and DNA of its rows. The V and J calls were not made by the authors but by TCRdb's processing. Across this sample there are 250,000 or so distinct CDR3 sequences, with around 25% seen only once. The ten largest clones represent around 0.58% of the sample. From cysteine to phenylalanine, the CDR3 is 17 amino acids long. CDR3 DNA only is kept here, 51 bases in frame from base 1. From the germline V gene, CDR1 is MGHRA and CDR2 is YSYEKL. Trimming leaves V shorter by 1 base and J shorter by 1 base, with the junction holding 8 bases beyond the gene matches.

The data were taken from a study of CD8 T cells in ankylosing spondylitis (dated by TCRdb to the late 2010s). Broadly, across the study: The study set out to find disease-linked TCR variants by profiling T cell receptor beta repertoires in ankylosing spondylitis patients and healthy donors. The full study cohort comprised 25 ankylosing spondylitis patients and 110 or so healthy donors. Peripheral blood was sampled, and synovial fluid was additionally collected from ankylosing spondylitis patients. Overall study outcomes, separate from this receptor: According to the report, matched synovial fluid samples from ankylosing spondylitis patients were significantly enriched for the disease-linked clones. A TCR beta motif made up of several highly homologous amino acid variants appeared to be characteristic of blood from ankylosing spondylitis patients. In peripheral blood, the disease-linked clones were found at relatively low frequencies and had a CD8+ phenotype. Some motif variants had previously been reported in the synovial fluid and blood of reactive arthritis patients, which suggests shared mechanisms of disease initiation.

The chain was built from TRBV4-1 and TRBJ2-3; 7 nucleotides in the junction match TRBD1. Sequenced material: blood, either unsorted or a sorted T cell fraction (not recorded which). The sequence derives from a male donor with ankylosing spondylitis or in good health (not recorded which). The nucleotides are TGCGCCAGCAGCCAAGCGAGACAGGGATTGGGCACAGATACGCAGTATTTT. Its protein is CASSQARQGLGTDTQYF.